The rows below give T cell receptor beta chains drawn from one sample of a study of cytomegalovirus exposure and HLA in healthy donors. TCRdb keeps only in-frame clones here, not all; method: immunoSEQ multiplex PCR. The data show more than 95,000 clones, 65% to 80% seen once. Sequencing was done on a sample of PBMCs. The receptors come from a woman in her 70s in good health and CMV-seropositive. Both conserved end residues are part of each CDR3. The D gene is left open where the match is weak. Clone size is given for some rows only: seen once, a few or many times, or a class if the clone is expanded.

J,size,D,V,CDR3,DNA
TRBJ2-1,few,-,TRBV20-1,CSAAGRNEQFF,TGCAGTGCCGCGGGGCGGAATGAGCAGTTCTTC
TRBJ2-4,-,TRBD1,TRBV5-8,CASSLSGQENIQYF,TGTGCCAGCAGCTTGTCAGGACAGGAAAACATTCAGTACTTC
TRBJ1-5,few,-,TRBV28,CASSQDVQPQHF,TGTGCCAGCAGTCAGGATGTTCAGCCCCAGCATTTT
TRBJ2-2,-,TRBD1,TRBV29-1,CSAARGQGAGELFF,TGCAGCGCAGCGAGGGGACAGGGCGCCGGGGAGCTGTTTTTT
TRBJ1-1,once,TRBD1,TRBV29-1,CSAGQANTEAFF,TGCAGCGCGGGACAGGCCAACACTGAAGCTTTCTTT
TRBJ2-1,few,TRBD2,TRBV27,CASSLNPAGVYNEQFF,TGTGCCAGCAGTTTAAATCCAGCGGGAGTCTACAATGAGCAGTTCTTC
TRBJ2-5,-,-,TRBV19,CASSIGGQSNQETQYF,TGTGCCAGTAGTATCGGGGGTCAATCCAACCAAGAGACCCAGTACTTC
TRBJ2-7,few,-,TRBV6-1,CASSYYEQYF,TGTGCCAGCAGTTACTACGAGCAGTACTTC
TRBJ1-1,once,-,TRBV5-1,CASSLAPVNTEAFF,TGCGCCAGCAGCTTGGCCCCTGTGAACACTGAAGCTTTCTTT
TRBJ1-5,-,-,TRBV27,CASRQGSNQPQHF,TGTGCCAGCAGACAGGGTAGCAATCAGCCCCAGCATTTT